The clone carrying this T cell receptor beta chain came up a few times. Assay used: immunoSEQ multiplex PCR; TCRdb lists only in-frame clones, some missing. The table lists about 72,000 clones, 95% of them singletons, with more than 0.2% in the top ten. Germline CDR1 reads LGHNA; CDR2 reads YNFKEQ. The CDR3 extends over 13 amino acids. The ends lost 3 bases at V and 6 bases at J; junction bases unmatched: 1. This entry belongs to a study of technical replicates of blood from a handful of donors. The sample comprised T cells isolated from PBMCs. The sequence derives from a human donor in good health. V gene TRBV4-2 combines with J gene TRBJ1-2; the match to TRBD1 covers 10 bases. DNA of the CDR3: TGTGCCAGCAGCCAGGACAGGGGGGATGGCTACACCTTC. Encoded protein: CASSQDRGDGYTF.